This record looks at one T cell receptor beta chain sequence and its context. The antigen remains unidentified. This sample is drawn from a study of T cell repertoires in cytomegalovirus infection. The CDR3 covers 14 residues. The V gene's germline CDR1 is SEHNR and CDR2 FQNEAQ (reference sequence). J lost 4 bases, V lost 6 bases, and 4 bases had no gene match. Each CDR3 protein is one row after TCRdb ran MiXCR on the reads. The table lists a few hundred thousand distinct CDR3 sequences, around a third of them singletons, with about 13% in the top ten. The source material was cultured PBMCs, sampled from culture after CMV antigen stimulation. This rearrangement joins TRBV7-9 to TRBJ2-1; 9 bases are shared with TRBD2. This TCR was sampled from a human donor in good health (CMV status not recorded). Some clones in this sample may be carry-over from other donors' samples. CDR3 nucleotide sequence: TGTGCCAGCAGACGGACTAGCGCGTACAATGAGCAGTTCTTC. It yields the protein CASRRTSAYNEQFF. Combining the CDR3 with reference TRBV7-9 and TRBJ2-1 gives the whole variable domain DTGVSQNPRHKITKRGQNVTFRCDPISEHNRLYWYRQTLGQGPEFLTYFQNEAQLEKSRLLSDRFSAERPKGSFSTLEIQRTEQGDSAMYLCASRRTSAYNEQFFGPGTRLTVL.